This T cell receptor beta chain was sequenced in a study of blood T cell repertoires in COVID-19. Original processing methods: Amplification of reference gene primers was used by the study to estimate nucleated cell counts. Repertoires were generated with immunoSEQ multiplex PCR, while TCRdb's copy carries only in-frame clones and drops some. The V and J calls and clone size are taken from that table; D and trimming were inferred from the DNA. The sample includes some 130,000 clones, approximately 84% seen only once; the top ten take more than 1.5%. Per the germline V gene, CDR1 is LGHDT and CDR2 is YNNKEL (reference sequence). The CDR3 spans 15 residues. V was pared by 0 bases and J by 6 bases, with 14 bases between.

The sample comprised peripheral blood. The rearrangement joins TRBV3-1 (or the pseudogene TRBV3-2) to TRBJ1-1, with a tentative D call TRBD1 (5 bases). The clonotype originates from a man in his 70s with acute or convalescent COVID-19. The DNA for the CDR3 is TGTGCCAGCAGCCAAGATCAGGGTGCGGTTTCTGAAGCTTTCTTT. Translating it yields CASSQDQGAVSEAFF.